This T cell receptor beta chain was recovered during a study of T cell changes during pregnancy in multiple sclerosis. Method: immunoSEQ multiplex PCR; TCRdb's copy keeps in-frame clones and lacks some. The repertoire holds around 71,000 clones, with about 90% as singletons. This CDR3 has 17 amino acids. V shed 8 bases and J 4 bases; nucleotides not matched to a gene: 14. Germline CDR1 and CDR2: ENHRY and SYGVKD. The material was peripheral blood, obtained after pregnancy. This chain connects TRBV10-3 to TRBJ2-3; TRBD2 matches 11 bases. This clonotype was obtained from a female donor with multiple sclerosis, enrolled in a pregnancy study. The CDR3: CAIGSTLAGGGPDTQYF. CDR3 coding DNA: TGTGCCATCGGATCTACTTTAGCGGGAGGGGGCCCAGATACGCAGTATTTT.